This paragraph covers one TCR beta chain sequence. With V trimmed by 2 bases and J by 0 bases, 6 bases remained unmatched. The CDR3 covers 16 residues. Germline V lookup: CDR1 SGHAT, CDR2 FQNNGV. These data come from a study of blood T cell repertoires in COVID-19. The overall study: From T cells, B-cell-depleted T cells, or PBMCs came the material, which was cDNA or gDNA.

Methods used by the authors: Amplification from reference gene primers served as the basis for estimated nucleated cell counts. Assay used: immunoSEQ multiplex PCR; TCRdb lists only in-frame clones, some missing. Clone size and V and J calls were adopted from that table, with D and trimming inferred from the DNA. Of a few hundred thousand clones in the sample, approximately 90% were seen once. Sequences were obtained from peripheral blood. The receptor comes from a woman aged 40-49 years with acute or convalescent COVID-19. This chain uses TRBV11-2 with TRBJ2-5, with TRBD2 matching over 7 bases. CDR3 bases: TGTGCCAGCAGCTTACAGGTGCGGGAGTACCAAGAGACCCAGTACTTC. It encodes CASSLQVREYQETQYF. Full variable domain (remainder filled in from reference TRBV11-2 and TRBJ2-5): EAGVAQSPRYKIIEKRQSVAFWCNPISGHATLYWYQQILGQGPKLLIQFQNNGVVDDSQLPKDRFSAERLKGVDSTLKIQPAKLEDSAVYLCASSLQVREYQETQYFGPGTRLLVL.